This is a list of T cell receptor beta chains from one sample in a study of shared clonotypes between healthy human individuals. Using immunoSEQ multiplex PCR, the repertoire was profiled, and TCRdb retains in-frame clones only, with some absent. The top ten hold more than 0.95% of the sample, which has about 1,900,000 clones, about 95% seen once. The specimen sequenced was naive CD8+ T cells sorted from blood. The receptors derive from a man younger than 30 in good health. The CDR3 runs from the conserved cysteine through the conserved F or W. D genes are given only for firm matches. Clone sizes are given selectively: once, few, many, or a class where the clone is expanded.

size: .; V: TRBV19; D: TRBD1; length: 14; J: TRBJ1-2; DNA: TGTGCCAGTAGTATGAAGGGGGCGCCTCCTGGCTACACCTTC; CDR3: CASSMKGAPPGYTF
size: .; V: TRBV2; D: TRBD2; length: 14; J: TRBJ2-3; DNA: TGTGCCAGCCGGCTAGCGGGGGCTGGGGATACGCAGTATTTT; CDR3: CASRLAGAGDTQYF
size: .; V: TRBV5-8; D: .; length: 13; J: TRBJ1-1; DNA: TGTGCCAGCACCCTACACGTGAACACTGAAGCTTTCTTT; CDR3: CASTLHVNTEAFF
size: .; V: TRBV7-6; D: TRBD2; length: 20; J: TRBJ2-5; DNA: TGTGCCAGCAGCTTAGATAGTTGGTTGGAGCGGGGGGATCTCCAAGAGACCCAGTACTTC; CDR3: CASSLDSWLERGDLQETQYF
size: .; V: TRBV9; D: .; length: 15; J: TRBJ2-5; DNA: TGTGCCAGCAGCGTAGGGGGGGCTCCGTTGGAGACCCAGTACTTC; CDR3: CASSVGGAPLETQYF
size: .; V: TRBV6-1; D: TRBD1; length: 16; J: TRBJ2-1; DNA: TGTGCCAGCAGTGAAGGGACAGGGGGCGACGGACATGAGCAGTTCTTC; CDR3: CASSEGTGGDGHEQFF
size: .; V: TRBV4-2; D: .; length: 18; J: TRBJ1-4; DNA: TGTGCCAGCAGCCAAGATGGGGGACGGGTGACAACTAATGAAAAACTGTTTTTT; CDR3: CASSQDGGRVTTNEKLFF
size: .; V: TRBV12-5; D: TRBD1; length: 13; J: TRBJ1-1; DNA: TGTGCTAGTGGTTTGGGACAGGGCGGTGAAGCTTTCTTT; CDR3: CASGLGQGGEAFF
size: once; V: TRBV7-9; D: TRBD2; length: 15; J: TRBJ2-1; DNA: TGTGCCAGCAGCTCCCCGGGACTAGCGGGCAATGAGCAGTTCTTC; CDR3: CASSSPGLAGNEQFF
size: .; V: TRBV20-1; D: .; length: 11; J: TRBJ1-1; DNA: TGCAGTTCGTACTTGAACACTGAAGCTTTCTTT; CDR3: CSSYLNTEAFF
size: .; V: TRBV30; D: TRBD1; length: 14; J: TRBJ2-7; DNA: TGTGCCTGGAGTGTAGGCGACAGGGCTTGGGAGCAGTACTTC; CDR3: CAWSVGDRAWEQYF
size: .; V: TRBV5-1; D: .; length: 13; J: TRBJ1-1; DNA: TGCGCCAGCAGTTCACCAGGGAACACTGAAGCTTTCTTT; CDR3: CASSSPGNTEAFF
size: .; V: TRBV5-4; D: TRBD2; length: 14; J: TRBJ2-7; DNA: TGTGCCAGCAGCTTGGGGGGAGGGTACTACGAGCAGTACTTC; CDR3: CASSLGGGYYEQYF
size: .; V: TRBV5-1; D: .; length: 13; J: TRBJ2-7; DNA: TGCGCCAGCAGGGAATACAGCTCCTACGAGCAGTACTTC; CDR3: CASREYSSYEQYF
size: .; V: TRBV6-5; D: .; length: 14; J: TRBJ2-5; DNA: TGTGCCAGCAGTTCCCAGGGCCGCCAAGAGACCCAGTACTTC; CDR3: CASSSQGRQETQYF
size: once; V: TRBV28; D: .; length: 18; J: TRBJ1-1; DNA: TGTGCCAGCAGTTTCTCATTAGGGCAGGGAGAGATGAACACTGAAGCTTTCTTT; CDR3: CASSFSLGQGEMNTEAFF
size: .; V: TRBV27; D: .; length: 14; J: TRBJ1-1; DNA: TGTGCCAGCAGTCCGGGGCTCGGGGTAACTGAAGCTTTCTTT; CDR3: CASSPGLGVTEAFF
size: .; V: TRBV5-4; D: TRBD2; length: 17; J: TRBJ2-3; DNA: TGTGCCAGCAGCCCATGGGGGGCGGGAGGGCCTCGAGATACGCAGTATTTT; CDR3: CASSPWGAGGPRDTQYF
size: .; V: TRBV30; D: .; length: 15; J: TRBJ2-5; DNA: TGTGCCTGGGCGACTCTTCACGAAGTCCAAGAGACCCAGTACTTC; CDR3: CAWATLHEVQETQYF
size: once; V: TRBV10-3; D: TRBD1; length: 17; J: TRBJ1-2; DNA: TGTGCCATCAGTGAGTCACAGGGGGGCCTTCGAGTAGGGGGCTACACCTTC; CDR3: CAISESQGGLRVGGYTF
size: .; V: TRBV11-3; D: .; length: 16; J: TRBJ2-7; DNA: TGTGCCAGCAGCTTAGTATCCAGCCCGAACTCCTACGAGCAGTACTTC; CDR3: CASSLVSSPNSYEQYF
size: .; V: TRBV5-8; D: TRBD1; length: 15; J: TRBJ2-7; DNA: TGTGCCAGCAGCGCCGGGGACAGGGATGCCTACGAGCAGTACTTC; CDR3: CASSAGDRDAYEQYF
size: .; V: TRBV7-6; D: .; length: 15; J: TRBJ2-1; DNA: TGTGCCAGCAGCTTAGTTGGAGGGCGGTACAATGAGCAGTTCTTC; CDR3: CASSLVGGRYNEQFF
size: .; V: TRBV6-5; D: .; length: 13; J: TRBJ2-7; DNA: TGTGCCAGCAGTGGTACAGGGTATTCCGAGCAGTACTTC; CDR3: CASSGTGYSEQYF
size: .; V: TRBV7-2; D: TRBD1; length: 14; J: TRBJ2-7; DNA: TGTGCCAGCAGCCTACAGGGGGCCTTTCACGAGCAGTACTTC; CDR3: CASSLQGAFHEQYF
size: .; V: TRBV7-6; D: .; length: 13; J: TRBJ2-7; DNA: TGTGCCAGCAGCTTAGCAGGGAACTACGAGCAGTACTTC; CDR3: CASSLAGNYEQYF
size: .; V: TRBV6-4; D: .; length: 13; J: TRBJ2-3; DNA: TGTGCCAGCAGTTTAGTCTTCACAGATACGCAGTATTTT; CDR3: CASSLVFTDTQYF
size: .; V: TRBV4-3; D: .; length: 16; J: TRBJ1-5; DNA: TGCGCCAGCAGCCAAGATCTCGGGGACACCTATCAGCCCCAGCATTTT; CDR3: CASSQDLGDTYQPQHF
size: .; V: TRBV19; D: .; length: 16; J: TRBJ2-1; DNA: TGTGCCAGTAGTATGGGTGGGGCTCCACCCTACAATGAGCAGTTCTTC; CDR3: CASSMGGAPPYNEQFF
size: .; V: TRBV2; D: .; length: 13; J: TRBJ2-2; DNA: TGTGCCAGCAGTGATACGGGCCCCGGGGAGCTGTTTTTT; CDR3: CASSDTGPGELFF
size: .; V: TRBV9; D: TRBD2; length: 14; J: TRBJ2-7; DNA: TGTGCCAGCAGCCCCTGGCGGGGGGCCTGGGAGCAGTACTTC; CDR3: CASSPWRGAWEQYF
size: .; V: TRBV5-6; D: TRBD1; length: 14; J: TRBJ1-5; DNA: TGTGCCAGCAGCTCCGGACAGGGAAATCAGCCCCAGCATTTT; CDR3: CASSSGQGNQPQHF
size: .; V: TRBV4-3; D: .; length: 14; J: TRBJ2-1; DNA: TGCGCCAGCAGCCAAGGGGGGTCCTACAATGAGCAGTTCTTC; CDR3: CASSQGGSYNEQFF
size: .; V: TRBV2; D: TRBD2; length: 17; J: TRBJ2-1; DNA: TGTGCCAGCAGTGAAATACTAGCGGGGAGCTCCTACAATGAGCAGTTCTTC; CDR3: CASSEILAGSSYNEQFF
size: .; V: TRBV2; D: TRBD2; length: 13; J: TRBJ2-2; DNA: TGTGCCAAGGGCCGGGAGGGGGCCGGGGAGCTGTTTTTT; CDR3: CAKGREGAGELFF
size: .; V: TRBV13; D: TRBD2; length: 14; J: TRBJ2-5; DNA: TGTGCCAGCACCCTTCCAGCGGGGGGAGAGACCCAGTACTTC; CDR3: CASTLPAGGETQYF